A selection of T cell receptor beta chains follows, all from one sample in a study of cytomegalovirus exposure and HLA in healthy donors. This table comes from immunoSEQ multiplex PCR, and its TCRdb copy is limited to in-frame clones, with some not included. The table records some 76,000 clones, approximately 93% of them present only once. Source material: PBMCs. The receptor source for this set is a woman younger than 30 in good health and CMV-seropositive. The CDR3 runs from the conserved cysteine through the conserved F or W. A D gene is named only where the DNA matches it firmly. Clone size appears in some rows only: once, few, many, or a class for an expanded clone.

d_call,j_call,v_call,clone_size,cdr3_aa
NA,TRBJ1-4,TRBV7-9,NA,CASSSAQDGANEKLFF
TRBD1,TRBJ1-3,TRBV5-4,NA,CASSSGTGGVGNTIYF
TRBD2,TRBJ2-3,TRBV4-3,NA,CASSQKPGLAATDTQYF
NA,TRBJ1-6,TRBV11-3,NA,CASSLKSDSSYNSPLHF
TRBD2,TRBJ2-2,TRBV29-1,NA,CSVSTSGAANTGELFF
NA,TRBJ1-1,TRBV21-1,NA,CASSVRWSEAFF
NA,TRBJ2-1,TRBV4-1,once,CASSQPFLANEQFF
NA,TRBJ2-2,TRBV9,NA,CASSAADTGELFF
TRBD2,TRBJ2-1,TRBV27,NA,CASSLSLAGVFNEQFF
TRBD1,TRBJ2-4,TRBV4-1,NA,CASSQGTVAKNIQYF
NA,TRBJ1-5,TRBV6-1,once,CASSEWGNGIFKPQHF
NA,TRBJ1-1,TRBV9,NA,CASSVEGRNTEAFF
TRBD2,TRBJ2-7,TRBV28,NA,CASSWAGLAGGGYYEQYF
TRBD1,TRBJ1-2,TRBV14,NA,CASSRDRYNYGYTF
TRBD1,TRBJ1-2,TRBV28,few,CASRSAGTVSSYGYTF
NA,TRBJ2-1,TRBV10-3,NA,CAISDPVTNGVEDEQFF
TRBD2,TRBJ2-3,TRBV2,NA,CASSELLAGGPADTQYF
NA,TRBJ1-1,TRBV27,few,CASSSLNGAKNRAWTEAFF
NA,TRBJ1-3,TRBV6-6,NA,CASSYAGQIGNTIYF
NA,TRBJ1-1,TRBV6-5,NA,CASSYGPGGVPLEAFF
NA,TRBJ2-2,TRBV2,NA,CASSVTGYTGELFF
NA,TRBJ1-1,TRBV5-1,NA,CASSKGQSNTEAFF
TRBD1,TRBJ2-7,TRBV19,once,CASSGRQGYEQYF
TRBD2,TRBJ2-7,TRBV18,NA,CASSHSGGRSYEQYF
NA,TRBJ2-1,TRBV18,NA,CASSPEGYNEQFF
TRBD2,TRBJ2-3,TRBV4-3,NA,CASSQDGFTSGGIQADTQYF
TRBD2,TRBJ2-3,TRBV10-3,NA,CAISERAAGGTVSTDTQYF
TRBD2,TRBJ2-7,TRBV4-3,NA,CASSQAATGGLYEQYF
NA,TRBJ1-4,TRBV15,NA,CATSREPYFNEKLFF
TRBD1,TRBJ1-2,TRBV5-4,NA,CASTASTGTGGAHTF
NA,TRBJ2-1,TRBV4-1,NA,CASSPGYRSYNEQFF
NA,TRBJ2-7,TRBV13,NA,CASSRGQRGTYEQYF
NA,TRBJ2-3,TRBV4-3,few,CASSQAGGTDTQYF
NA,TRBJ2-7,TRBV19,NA,CASSADSGEQYF
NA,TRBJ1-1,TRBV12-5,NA,CASGPTGNTEAFF
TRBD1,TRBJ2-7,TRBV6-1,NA,CASRITGTVSGEQYF
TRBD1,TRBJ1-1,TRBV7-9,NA,CASSPMDRWGTEAFF
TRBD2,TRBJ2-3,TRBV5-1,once,CASSAGGADTQYF
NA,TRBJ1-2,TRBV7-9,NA,CASSPGFGYTF
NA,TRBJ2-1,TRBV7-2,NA,CASSLSTPSYNEQFF
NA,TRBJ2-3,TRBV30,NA,CAWRGLHTQYF
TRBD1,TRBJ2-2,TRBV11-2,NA,CASSLGTGYARELFF
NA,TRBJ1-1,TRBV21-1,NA,CASSKALKARDEAFF
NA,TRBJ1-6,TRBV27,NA,CASARETVTYNSPLHF
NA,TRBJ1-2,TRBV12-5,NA,CASGIQGMPDDYTF
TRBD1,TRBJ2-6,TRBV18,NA,CASSPRGQGSSGANVLTF
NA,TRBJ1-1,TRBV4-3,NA,CASSLRGGHTEAFF
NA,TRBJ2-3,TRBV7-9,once,CASSLSGSTDTQYF
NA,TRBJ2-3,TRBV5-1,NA,CASSPGGGRTDTQYF
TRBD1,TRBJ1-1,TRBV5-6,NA,CASSGTGLAEAFF
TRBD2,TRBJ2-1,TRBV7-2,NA,CASRASGRAGEQFF
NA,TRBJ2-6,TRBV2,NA,CASSSSGANVLTF
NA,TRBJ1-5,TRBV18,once,CASSLQGSYSNQPQHF